The rows below give T cell receptor beta chains drawn from one sample of a study of shared clonotypes between healthy human individuals. Some clones are missing from TCRdb's copy, which holds only in-frame ones; the method was immunoSEQ multiplex PCR. The profile covers about 2.1 million clones, with about 94% appearing a single time and approximately 1.7% taken by the ten largest. The sample consisted of naive CD8+ T cells from PBMCs. Source of these receptors: a man between 18 and 29 years old in good health. Some clones in this sample may be carry-over from other donors' samples. Both conserved end residues are part of each CDR3. D genes are given only for firm matches. Clone sizes are given selectively: once, few, many, or a class where the clone is expanded.

clone_size,j_call,d_call,v_call,cdr3_aa,cdr3_nt
once,TRBJ2-4,NA,TRBV6-1,CASSGGLFILAKNIQYF,TGTGCCAGCAGTGGAGGACTGTTCATCTTAGCCAAAAACATTCAGTACTTC
NA,TRBJ2-7,NA,TRBV9,CASSVHRVGDEQYF,TGTGCCAGCAGCGTGCACAGGGTGGGTGACGAGCAGTACTTC
NA,TRBJ1-2,TRBD1,TRBV6-6,CASSRDREAYGYTF,TGTGCCAGCAGCCGGGACAGGGAGGCCTATGGCTACACCTTC
NA,TRBJ2-3,TRBD2,TRBV6-1,CASSERTSGTDTQYF,TGTGCCAGCAGTGAACGGACTAGCGGCACAGATACGCAGTATTTT
NA,TRBJ1-6,NA,TRBV28,CASSFPTGYSPLHF,TGTGCCAGCAGTTTCCCCACGGGGTATTCACCCCTCCACTTT
NA,TRBJ2-7,TRBD1,TRBV5-4,CASSSRGIDYEQYF,TGTGCCAGCAGCTCCAGGGGGATAGACTACGAGCAGTACTTC
NA,TRBJ2-7,TRBD2,TRBV27,CASSFSLAGLYEQYF,TGTGCCAGCAGTTTCTCGCTAGCGGGGTTATACGAGCAGTACTTC
NA,TRBJ2-2,NA,TRBV4-1,CASSQGQRMSGELFF,TGCGCCAGCAGCCAGGGTCAGAGGATGTCCGGGGAGCTGTTTTTT
NA,TRBJ2-7,NA,TRBV11-3,CASSSPKEPKCEQYF,TGTGCCAGCAGCTCCCCGAAAGAGCCCAAGTGCGAGCAGTACTTC
NA,TRBJ1-2,NA,TRBV6-5,CASSYSEGLGGYTF,TGTGCCAGCAGTTACTCCGAGGGGCTGGGGGGCTACACCTTC
once,TRBJ2-7,TRBD2,TRBV5-1,CASSFSGGTYEQYF,TGCGCCAGCAGCTTCTCGGGAGGGACCTACGAGCAGTACTTC
NA,TRBJ2-7,TRBD1,TRBV27,CASSLSIGTVSYEQYF,TGTGCCAGCAGTTTATCGATCGGGACAGTCTCCTACGAGCAGTACTTC
NA,TRBJ2-1,NA,TRBV27,CASSLGGYNEQFF,TGTGCCAGCAGTTTGGGGGGCTACAATGAGCAGTTCTTC
NA,TRBJ2-3,TRBD2,TRBV10-2,CASSTGLAASTDTQYF,TGCGCCAGCAGTACTGGACTAGCGGCTAGCACAGATACGCAGTATTTT
NA,TRBJ2-7,NA,TRBV28,CASRGRGSYEQYF,TGTGCCAGCAGAGGTCGGGGTTCCTACGAGCAGTACTTC
NA,TRBJ1-6,NA,TRBV28,CASSFTVNSPLHF,TGTGCCAGCAGTTTTACGGTGAATTCACCCCTCCACTTT
NA,TRBJ2-2,TRBD1,TRBV27,CASSLLRGQGFTGELFF,TGTGCCAGCAGCCTCCTCAGGGGACAGGGTTTCACCGGGGAGCTGTTTTTT
NA,TRBJ2-5,TRBD2,TRBV28,CASSLGTSGSSETQYF,TGTGCCAGCAGTCTAGGGACTAGCGGGAGTTCAGAGACCCAGTACTTC
NA,TRBJ1-4,NA,TRBV7-8,CASSLESAGPATNEKLFF,TGTGCCAGCAGCTTAGAATCGGCAGGACCCGCAACTAATGAAAAACTGTTTTTT
NA,TRBJ2-7,NA,TRBV14,CASSQGPHSFGKLVRESF,TGTGCCAGCAGCCAAGGCCCCCATTCTTTTGGGAAACTAGTTCGGGAGTCCTTC
once,TRBJ1-5,NA,TRBV5-8,CASSFGNLLSNQPQHF,TGTGCCAGCAGCTTTGGAAACCTATTAAGCAATCAGCCCCAGCATTTT
few,TRBJ1-1,NA,TRBV9,CASSPQGENTEAFF,TGTGCCAGCAGCCCACAAGGGGAGAACACTGAAGCTTTCTTT
NA,TRBJ2-7,NA,TRBV6-6,CASSYSARGEQYF,TGTGCCAGCAGTTACTCGGCCAGAGGAGAGCAGTACTTC
NA,TRBJ2-1,TRBD1,TRBV5-1,CASSSGEGRSRGWGLQFF,TGCGCCAGCAGCAGTGGTGAAGGAAGGAGCAGGGGGTGGGGTTTGCAGTTCTTC
NA,TRBJ2-7,NA,TRBV7-9,CASSLGGVVGYEQYF,TGTGCCAGCAGCTTAGGCGGAGTAGTAGGGTACGAGCAGTACTTC
NA,TRBJ1-4,NA,TRBV7-7,CASSLVGSNEKLFF,TGTGCCAGCAGCTTAGTCGGGAGTAATGAAAAACTGTTTTTT
NA,TRBJ2-1,NA,TRBV7-9,CASSPQTGSSYNEQFF,TGTGCCAGCAGCCCCCAGACGGGGAGCTCCTACAATGAGCAGTTCTTC
NA,TRBJ1-1,TRBD1,TRBV7-9,CASSQGDRGHPAFF,TGTGCCAGCAGCCAAGGGGACAGGGGGCATCCCGCTTTCTTT